The 8 T cell receptor beta chains reported below all come from one sample, sequenced in a study of CD8 T cells in Susac syndrome. Roughly 0.45 to 1 ug RNA was reverse transcribed with random hexamers. TCRdb reprocessed the immunoSEQ multiplex PCR reads via MiXCR and lists one record per CDR3 protein. Among under 200,000 distinct CDR3 sequences listed, roughly nine tenths were seen once. The specimen sequenced was CD4+ T cells from PBMCs. These receptors were taken from a human donor with Susac syndrome.

The chain recombines TRBV28 with TRBJ2-7; D is perhaps TRBD1 or TRBD2 (5 bases each). The CDR3 consists of 14 residues. Deletions cut 6 bases from V and 4 bases from J, with 16 bases between. Looked up from germline, CDR1 is MDHEN and CDR2 is SYDVKM. CDR3 DNA sequence: TGTGCCAGCAGAGAAACCGGGACCTCTTACGAGCAGTACTTC. This gives the protein CASRETGTSYEQYF.

The chain carries TRBV24-1 and TRBJ2-3; tentatively, D is TRBD1 or TRBD2 (5 bases each). The CDR3 is 16 amino acids. V was shortened by 2 bases and J by 2 bases, with 13 bases between the two germline ends. The germline V gene has CDR1 KGHDR and CDR2 SFDVKD. This CDR3 reads CATSDSRDGDTDTQYF. The DNA for the CDR3 is TGTGCCACCAGTGATTCCCGGGACGGGGACACAGATACGCAGTATTTT.

The V gene is TRBV6-1, the J gene TRBJ2-1; D remains unclear. In germline, CDR1 is MNHNS, CDR2 SASEGT. CDR3 length: 12 residues. The V gene lost 1 base and the J gene lost 12 bases, with 10 bases spanning the gap. CDR3 sequence (DNA): TGTGCCAGCAGTGAAGGGCTGAAGCGGCAGTTCTTC. Amino acid sequence: CASSEGLKRQFF.

V usage is TRBV7-9 and J usage is TRBJ2-7; 7 positions match TRBD1. Unmatched junction bases numbered 7, after V lost 5 bases and J lost 0 bases. CDR3 length: 15 residues. Germline V CDR1 and CDR2: SEHNR, FQNEAQ (reference sequence). The CDR3 loop reads CASSETTGNSYEQYF. In nucleotides, the CDR3 is TGTGCCAGCAGCGAGACGACAGGGAACTCCTACGAGCAGTACTTC.

V usage is TRBV2 and J usage is TRBJ2-7; TRBD1 matches 10 bases. The germline gives CDR1 SNHLY, CDR2 FYNNEI. The CDR3 has 15 residues. V was clipped by 6 bases and J by 3 bases; unmatched bases: 8. Here the CDR3 reads CASSGLGQGHYEQYF. CDR3 nucleotides: TGTGCCAGCAGCGGGCTGGGACAGGGGCACTACGAGCAGTACTTC.

This chain connects TRBV20-1 to TRBJ1-6, with D perhaps matching TRBD1 (5 bases). Trimming removed 4 bases from V and 6 bases from J, with 10 bases in between. This CDR3 region has 13 residues. From germline, CDR1 is DFQATT and CDR2 SNEGSKA (reference sequence). The CDR3 nucleotides read TGCAGTGCTACCGGGACGACTAATTCACCCCTCCACTTT. Protein sequence: CSATGTTNSPLHF.

The gene calls are TRBV5-5 and TRBJ1-2; 12 bases line up with TRBD1. In germline, CDR1 is SGHKS, CDR2 YYEKEE (reference sequence). This CDR3 region has 16 residues. Trimming at V came to 0 bases and at J to 8 bases, leaving 8 bases not matched to a gene. The CDR3 loop is CASSLDPGQGAQGYTF. The CDR3 nucleotides read TGTGCCAGCAGCTTGGATCCGGGACAGGGGGCACAAGGCTACACCTTC.

J is TRBJ2-7 and V is TRBV27; D perhaps matches TRBD1 (5 bases). Germline V gene data show CDR1 as MNHEY and CDR2 as SMNVEV (reference sequence). V was pared by 6 bases and J by 3 bases, with 18 bases between. This CDR3 has 15 residues. This CDR3 is CASRSVGQTGYEQYF. The CDR3 coding sequence is TGTGCCAGCAGGTCCGTGGGGCAGACGGGCTACGAGCAGTACTTC.